The 27 T cell receptor beta chains reported below all come from one sample, sequenced in a study of blood T cell repertoires in COVID-19. Method: immunoSEQ multiplex PCR; TCRdb's copy keeps in-frame clones and lacks some. This sample yields hundreds of thousands of clones, of which more than 85% are seen a single time; roughly 8.6% belongs to the top ten. The material sequenced was PBMCs or T cells enriched from blood (not recorded which). The origin of the receptors is a man aged 40-49 years who had recovered from COVID-19.

This sequence joins TRBV9 and TRBJ2-3; 10 positions match TRBD2. The CDR3 contains 18 residues. V gave up 4 bases and J gave up 2 bases; unmatched junction bases: 13. Germline V lookup: CDR1 SGDLS, CDR2 YYNGEE. The CDR3 nucleotides read TGTGCCAGCAGCCCCCATCGGGTAGCGGGGGGCAACACAGATACGCAGTATTTT. It translates to CASSPHRVAGGNTDTQYF.

The V gene is TRBV7-3, the J gene TRBJ2-5; 8 bases are shared with TRBD1. The V segment lost 5 bases and the J segment 5 bases; nucleotides outside the gene matches: 4. From germline, CDR1 is SGHTA and CDR2 FQGTGA. The CDR3 has 13 amino acids. CDR3 coding DNA: TGTGCCAGCAGCGTGACAGGGGAGGAGACCCAGTACTTC. Translation: CASSVTGEETQYF.

The genes are TRBV28 and TRBJ1-2; TRBD1 matches 7 bases. Germline trimming cut 4 bases from V and 2 bases from J; bases unmatched to any gene: 7. Germline V CDR1 and CDR2: MDHEN, SYDVKM. The length of the CDR3 is 15 residues. The CDR3 nucleotides read TGTGCCAGCAGTTGGGCCGACAGGGACAACTATGGCTACACCTTC. It codes for CASSWADRDNYGYTF.

The rearrangement links TRBV4-1 to TRBJ2-3, with TRBD2 matching over 8 bases. CDR3 length equals 15 residues. V was pared by 4 bases and J by 4 bases, with 7 bases of the junction left unmatched. The germline CDR1 and CDR2 sequences are MGHRA and YSYEKL. In DNA form, the CDR3 reads TGCGCCAGCAGCCCACCCGGACTAGCTTCAGATACGCAGTATTTT. Its protein product is CASSPPGLASDTQYF.

The CDR3, as DNA: TGCGCCAGCAGCCGAGATTCGGGTCCCGACACTGAAGCTTTCTTT. Its translation is CASSRDSGPDTEAFF. The chain employs TRBV4-3 and TRBJ1-1; D unresolved. Germline lookup yields CDR1 LGHNA and CDR2 YSLEER. This CDR3 contains 15 residues. With 4 bases removed from V and 3 bases from J, the gap between germline ends came to 15 bases.

This rearrangement joins TRBV28 to TRBJ2-3; TRBD2 matches at 8 bases. CDR3 length: 14 amino acids. V was clipped by 6 bases and J by 4 bases; unmatched bases: 6. Per germline, CDR1 MDHEN and CDR2 SYDVKM. The DNA for the CDR3 is TGTGCCAGCAGCTCGGGACTAGTTCCAGATACGCAGTATTTT. Residues: CASSSGLVPDTQYF.

The chain links TRBV5-4 to TRBJ2-7; TRBD1 agrees at 7 bases. Trimming removed 3 bases from V and 2 bases from J; junction bases left unmatched: 14. The CDR3 is 17 residues long. Per the germline V gene, CDR1 is SGHNT and CDR2 is YYREEE (reference sequence). CDR3 nucleotides: TGTGCCAGCAGCTGGGTCCCGACAGGGAATCTACCCTACGAGCAGTACTTC. It specifies CASSWVPTGNLPYEQYF.

The genes are TRBV3-1 (or the pseudogene TRBV3-2) and TRBJ1-6; D gene ambiguous. CDR3 length equals 16 residues. The germline V gene has CDR1 LGHDT and CDR2 YNNKEL (reference sequence). V lost 3 bases to trimming and J lost 7 bases, with 16 bases between them. CDR3 residues: CASSHAGPSGNSPLHF. The CDR3 bases are TGTGCCAGCAGCCATGCGGGCCCCAGTGGGAATTCACCCCTCCACTTT.

Here the CDR3 DNA reads TGTGCCAGCAGTTTATTTTTTATTGGCGGGGACCGGGAGCAGTACTTC. Amino acid sequence: CASSLFFIGGDREQYF. The V and J genes are TRBV28 and TRBJ2-7; D is possibly TRBD2 (6 bases). V shed 1 base and J shed 7 bases, with 20 bases lying between them. Germline-derived CDR1 and CDR2 are MDHEN and SYDVKM. CDR3 length: 16 residues.

This chain connects TRBV6-5 to TRBJ1-4; possible D gene TRBD1, 5 bases. CDR3 length: 15 residues. V was clipped by 2 bases and J by 7 bases, with 14 bases between them. Germline CDR1 reads MNHEY; CDR2 reads SVGAGI. Here the CDR3 DNA reads TGTGCCAGCAGTTACAGGGCAGGGCTGATTGAAAAACTGTTTTTT. Amino acids: CASSYRAGLIEKLFF.

This clone is medium-sized. The V gene is TRBV6-2 or TRBV6-3, the J gene TRBJ2-1; D unresolved. Trimming cost V 5 bases and J 0 bases, with 11 bases left between them. Per the germline V gene, CDR1 is MNHEY and CDR2 is SVGEGT. The CDR3 sequence is 15 residues long. DNA of the CDR3: TGTGCCAGCAGTCTCTCCCCTAGCTCCTACAATGAGCAGTTCTTC. Translating gives CASSLSPSSYNEQFF.

The chain joins TRBV27 to TRBJ2-7, with a possible D match to TRBD1 (6 bases). This CDR3 region has 16 residues. V was cut by 6 bases and J by 0 bases, with 18 bases left in between. Per germline, CDR1 MNHEY and CDR2 SMNVEV (reference sequence). The CDR3 DNA is TGTGCCAGCAGCTTTACCCCGGACAGCCGCTCCTACGAGCAGTACTTC. Its translation is CASSFTPDSRSYEQYF.

The CDR3 is CATSATGSSGNTIYF. The CDR3 nucleotides are TGTGCCACCAGCGCAACAGGGAGCTCTGGAAACACCATATATTTT. This chain uses TRBV15 with TRBJ1-3; D possibly corresponds to TRBD1 (6 bases). CDR1 is LNHNV, CDR2 YYDKDF, per germline (reference sequence). The ends were cut back, 5 bases at V and 0 bases at J, with 11 bases in the middle. The CDR3 sequence is 15 residues long.

The chain has TRBV28 and TRBJ2-1; the D gene is possibly TRBD2 (6 bases). Germline V gives CDR1 MDHEN, CDR2 SYDVKM. V lost 7 bases and J 3 bases, leaving 25 bases between the germline ends. This CDR3 is 18 amino acids long. CDR3 sequence reads: CASKTNISPGTFYNEQFF. CDR3 DNA: TGTGCCAGCAAGACTAACATATCTCCGGGGACTTTCTACAATGAGCAGTTCTTC.

V usage is TRBV11-2 and J usage is TRBJ2-7; TRBD2 matches 7 bases. Looked up from germline, CDR1 is SGHAT and CDR2 is FQNNGV. CDR3 size: 13 residues. V lost 1 base and J lost 5; bases outside the gene matches: 2. The CDR3: CASSLGGGNEQYF. For the CDR3, the DNA is TGTGCCAGCAGCTTAGGGGGAGGGAACGAGCAGTACTTC. The whole variable domain, remainder taken from reference TRBV11-2 and TRBJ2-7, is EAGVAQSPRYKIIEKRQSVAFWCNPISGHATLYWYQQILGQGPKLLIQFQNNGVVDDSQLPKDRFSAERLKGVDSTLKIQPAKLEDSAVYLCASSLGGGNEQYFGPGTRLTVT.

The rearrangement joins TRBV6-5 to TRBJ1-1; D may be TRBD1 (5 bases). CDR3 length equals 16 residues. Germline assignment: CDR1 MNHEY and CDR2 SVGAGI. The ends were cut back, 2 bases at V and 1 base at J, with 14 bases in the middle. The CDR3 region is CASSYHRRVRNTEAFF. DNA of the CDR3: TGTGCCAGCAGTTACCATCGCAGGGTAAGGAACACTGAAGCTTTCTTT.

The V gene is TRBV3-1 (or the pseudogene TRBV3-2), the J gene TRBJ2-5; 11 bases are shared with TRBD2. Germline V CDR1 and CDR2: LGHDT, YNNKEL (reference sequence). The length of the CDR3 is 23 residues. Losses at the gene ends were 0 bases for V and 5 bases for J; bases not matched to a gene: 26. CDR3 residues: CASSQEYESIKVTPSGGYETQYF. CDR3 in DNA: TGTGCCAGCAGCCAAGAATACGAAAGCATCAAGGTCACCCCTAGCGGGGGGTATGAGACCCAGTACTTC.

This clone was seen a single time. The chain recombines TRBV4-1 with TRBJ1-1, with TRBD1 identical over 10 bases. Trimming cost V 4 bases and J 5 bases; bases outside gene matches: 7. CDR3 length: 15 residues. Germline loops: CDR1 MGHRA, CDR2 YSYEKL. As DNA, the CDR3 is TGCGCCAGCAGCCCCAGGGACAGGGGCGCGACTGAAGCTTTCTTT. This encodes CASSPRDRGATEAFF.

The chain recombines TRBV5-4 with TRBJ2-7; a weak D match, TRBD1 (6 bases). The V end was cut by 1 base, the J end by 6 bases, with 20 bases between. The CDR3 extends over 16 amino acids. Germline V gene sequence: CDR1 SGHNT, CDR2 YYREEE (reference sequence). CDR3 nucleotide sequence: TGTGCCAGCAGCTTGAAGTCAAACAGGGTACGCGTCGAGCAGTACTTC. Translated: CASSLKSNRVRVEQYF.

The DNA of the CDR3 is TGTGCCAGCAGCCCACAGGTACCGAACACTGAAGCTTTCTTT. It is translated as CASSPQVPNTEAFF. The chain has TRBV7-2 and TRBJ1-1; weak D call: TRBD1 (5 bases). CDR3 length: 14 amino acids. Trimming removed 5 bases at V and 1 base at J, with 11 bases between. Germline CDR1 SGHTA, CDR2 FQGNSA. The whole variable domain, remainder taken from reference TRBV7-2 and TRBJ1-1, is GAGVSQSPSNKVTEKGKDVELRCDPISGHTALYWYRQSLGQGLEFLIYFQGNSAPDKSGLPSDRFSAERTGGSVSTLTIQRTQQEDSAVYLCASSPQVPNTEAFFGQGTRLTVV.

The rearrangement joins TRBV5-4 to TRBJ2-1, with TRBD2 matching 14 bases. The CDR3 is made up of 17 amino acids. The germline gives CDR1 SGHNT, CDR2 YYREEE (reference sequence). The J segment lost 2 bases and the V segment lost 4 bases, leaving 5 bases of the junction unmatched. Here the CDR3 reads CASSRLAGGPAYNEQFF. The CDR3 DNA follows: TGTGCCAGCAGCAGACTAGCGGGGGGGCCTGCCTACAATGAGCAGTTCTTC.

V gene TRBV5-1 combines with J gene TRBJ2-7; 7 bases line up with TRBD1. The V gene end was trimmed by 0 bases and the J gene end by 3 bases; junction bases not matched to a gene: 6. The CDR3 is 15 amino acids. Germline V gene lookup returns CDR1 SGHRS and CDR2 YFSETQ. This CDR3 is CASSLVPGGNYEQYF. CDR3 sequence (DNA): TGCGCCAGCAGCTTGGTGCCAGGGGGAAACTACGAGCAGTACTTC.

This chain links TRBV7-2 with TRBJ2-7; D might be TRBD1 (5 bases). The CDR3 has 15 amino acids. The V end was cut by 1 base, the J end by 4 bases, with 14 bases between. From germline, CDR1 is SGHTA and CDR2 FQGNSA. The CDR3 here is CASSLVSGQGYEQYF. DNA for the CDR3: TGTGCCAGCAGCTTAGTCTCGGGTCAGGGTTACGAGCAGTACTTC.

The chain combines TRBV11-3 with TRBJ2-1; 8 positions agree with TRBD2. Losses at the gene ends were 2 bases for V and 9 bases for J; bases not matched to a gene: 12. The CDR3 spans 16 residues. CDR1 SGHNT and CDR2 YENEEA come from the germline V gene. In nucleotides, the CDR3 is TGTGCCAGCAGCTTATTGGTCACGGGACTAGTGGCTGAGCAGTTCTTC. Protein product: CASSLLVTGLVAEQFF.

The V call is TRBV6-5, the J call TRBJ2-7; 8 bases fit TRBD2. Germline V gives CDR1 MNHEY, CDR2 SVGAGI. CDR3 length: 15 amino acids. Losses at the gene ends were 2 bases for V and 4 bases for J; bases not matched to a gene: 7. The CDR3 nucleotides are TGTGCCAGCAGTTACGCGGGACTAGTTTGGTACGAGCAGTACTTC. Its translation: CASSYAGLVWYEQYF.

The rearrangement joins TRBV4-3 to TRBJ1-5; perhaps TRBD1 as D (6 bases). With 0 bases removed from V and 3 bases from J, the gap between germline ends came to 12 bases. Germline CDR1 is LGHNA and CDR2 is YSLEER. This CDR3 has 16 residues. The CDR3 nucleotides read TGCGCCAGCAGCCAAGAATTGAGACAGGTCAATCAGCCCCAGCATTTT. It is translated as CASSQELRQVNQPQHF.

The chain couples TRBV5-6 to TRBJ2-7; no reliable D call. Trimming removed 1 base from V and 6 bases from J, with 14 bases in between. CDR1 and CDR2 (germline): SGHDT, YYEEEE. CDR3 size: 14 residues. The CDR3 spells CASSLRSIGSEQYF. CDR3 DNA sequence: TGTGCCAGCAGCTTGCGGTCAATCGGTAGCGAGCAGTACTTC.